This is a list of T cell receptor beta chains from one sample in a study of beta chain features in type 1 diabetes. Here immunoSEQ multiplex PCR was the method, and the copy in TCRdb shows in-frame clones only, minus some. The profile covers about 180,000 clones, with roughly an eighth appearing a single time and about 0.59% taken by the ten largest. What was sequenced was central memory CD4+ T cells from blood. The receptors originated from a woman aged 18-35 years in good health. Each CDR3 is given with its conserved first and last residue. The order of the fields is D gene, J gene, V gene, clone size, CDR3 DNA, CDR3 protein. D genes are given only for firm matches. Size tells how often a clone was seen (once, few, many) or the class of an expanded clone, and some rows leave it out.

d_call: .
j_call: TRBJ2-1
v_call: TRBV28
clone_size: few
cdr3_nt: TGTGCCAGCAGGCTCAGGGACATTCTTAGGAATGAGCAGTTCTTC
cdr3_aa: CASRLRDILRNEQFF

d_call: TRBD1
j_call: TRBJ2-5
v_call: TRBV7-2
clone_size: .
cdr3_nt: TGTGCCAGCAGCCCGGGACAGCCCCAAGAGACCCAGTACTTC
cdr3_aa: CASSPGQPQETQYF

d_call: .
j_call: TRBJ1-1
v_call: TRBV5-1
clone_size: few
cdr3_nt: TGCGCCAGCAGCTTGGCCGGGGGGAGCGGCACTGAAGCTTTCTTT
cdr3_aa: CASSLAGGSGTEAFF

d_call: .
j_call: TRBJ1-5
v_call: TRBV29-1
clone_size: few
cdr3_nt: TGCAGCGTCTCTGCGGGGAGCAATCAGCCCCAGCATTTT
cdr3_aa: CSVSAGSNQPQHF

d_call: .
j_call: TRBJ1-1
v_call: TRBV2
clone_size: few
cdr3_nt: TGTGCCAGCAGTCGGGACCGGAGGGACACTGAAGCTTTCTTT
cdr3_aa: CASSRDRRDTEAFF

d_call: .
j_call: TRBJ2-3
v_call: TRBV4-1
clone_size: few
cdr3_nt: TGCGCCAGCAGCCGGAGAAGCGTGGATACGCAGTATTTT
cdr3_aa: CASSRRSVDTQYF

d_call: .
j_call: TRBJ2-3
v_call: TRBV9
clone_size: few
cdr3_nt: TGTGCCAGCAGCGATGGGGCTTATCTCGAATCCTCAGATACGCAGTATTTT
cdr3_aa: CASSDGAYLESSDTQYF

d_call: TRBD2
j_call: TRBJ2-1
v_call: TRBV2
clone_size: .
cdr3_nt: TGTGCCAGCAGGAGACTAGCGGGAGTAGTAAATGAGCAGTTCTTC
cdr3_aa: CASRRLAGVVNEQFF

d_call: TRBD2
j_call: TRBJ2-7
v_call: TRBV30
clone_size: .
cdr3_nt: TGTGCCTGGAGTGTAAAGGCGGGAGTGCCCGAGCAGTACTTC
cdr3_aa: CAWSVKAGVPEQYF

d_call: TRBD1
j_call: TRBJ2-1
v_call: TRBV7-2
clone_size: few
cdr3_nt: TGTGCCAGCAGTTCCACCGGGACAGGGTCCTTGTTGGGTCGGAATGAGCAGTTCTTC
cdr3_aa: CASSSTGTGSLLGRNEQFF

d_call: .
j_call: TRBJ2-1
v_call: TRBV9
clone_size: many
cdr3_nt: TGTGCCAGCAGCCTCGAGAATGAGCAGTTCTTC
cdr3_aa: CASSLENEQFF

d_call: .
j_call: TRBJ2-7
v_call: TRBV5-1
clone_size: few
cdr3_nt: TGCGCCAGCAGCCCAGCGGACAGATCCTACGAGCAGTACTTC
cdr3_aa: CASSPADRSYEQYF

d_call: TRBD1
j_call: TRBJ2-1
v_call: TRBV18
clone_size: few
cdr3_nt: TGTGCCAGCTCACCCGGACAGGGATCCTACAATGAGCAGTTCTTC
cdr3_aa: CASSPGQGSYNEQFF

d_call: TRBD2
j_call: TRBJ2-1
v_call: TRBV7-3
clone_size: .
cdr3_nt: TGTGCCAGCAGCCTGGGACTAGCGGGATTTTACAATGAGCAGTTCTTC
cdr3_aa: CASSLGLAGFYNEQFF

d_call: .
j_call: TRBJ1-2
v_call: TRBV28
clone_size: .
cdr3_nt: TGTGCCAGCAGTTTACAGGGGCCAGAGGGCTACACCTTC
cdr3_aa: CASSLQGPEGYTF

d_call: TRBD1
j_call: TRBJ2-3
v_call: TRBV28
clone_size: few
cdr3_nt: TGTGCCAGCAGTTTATGGCAGGGGGGCACAGATACGCAGTATTTT
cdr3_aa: CASSLWQGGTDTQYF

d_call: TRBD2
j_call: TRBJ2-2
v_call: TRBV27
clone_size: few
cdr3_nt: TGTGCCAGCAGGACTAGCGGGACAGCGGGGGAGCTGTTTTTT
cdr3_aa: CASRTSGTAGELFF

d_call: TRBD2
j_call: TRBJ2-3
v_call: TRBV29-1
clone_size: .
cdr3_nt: TGCAGCGTCCAGGGACTAGCGGGCACAGATACGCAGTATTTT
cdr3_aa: CSVQGLAGTDTQYF

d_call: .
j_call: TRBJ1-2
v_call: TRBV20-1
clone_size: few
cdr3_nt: TGCAGTGCTACCCCCAGCTATGGCTACACCTTC
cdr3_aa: CSATPSYGYTF

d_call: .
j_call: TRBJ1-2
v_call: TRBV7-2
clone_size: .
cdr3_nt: TGTGCCAGCAGCCCCCTCGAGTCGGTTGGCTACACCTTC
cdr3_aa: CASSPLESVGYTF

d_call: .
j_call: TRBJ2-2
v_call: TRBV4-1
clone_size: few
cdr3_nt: TGCGCCAGCAGCCAAGGACCAGGGTGGCGAACCGGGGAGCTGTTTTTT
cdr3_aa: CASSQGPGWRTGELFF

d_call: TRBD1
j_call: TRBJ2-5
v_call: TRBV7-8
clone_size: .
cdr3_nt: TGTGCCAGCAGTTTAGGGACGGGACAGAAAGAGACCCAGTACTTC
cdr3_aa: CASSLGTGQKETQYF

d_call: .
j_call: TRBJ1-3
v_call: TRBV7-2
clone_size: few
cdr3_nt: TGTGCCAGCAGCCCCCCAATCTCTGGAAACACCATATATTTT
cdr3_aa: CASSPPISGNTIYF

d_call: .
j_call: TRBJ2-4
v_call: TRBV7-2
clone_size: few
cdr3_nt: TGTGCCAGCAGCTTAGTACTAGCCAAAAACATTCAGTACTTC
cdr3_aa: CASSLVLAKNIQYF

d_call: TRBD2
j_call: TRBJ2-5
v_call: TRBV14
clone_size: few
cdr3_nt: TGTGCCAGCAGCCAGGGTCGCACTCTAGCGGACCAAGAGACCCAGTACTTC
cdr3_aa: CASSQGRTLADQETQYF

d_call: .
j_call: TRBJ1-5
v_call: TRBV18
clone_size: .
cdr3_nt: TGTGCCAGCTCACCCCCGGGACAATGGGAACAGCCCCAGCATTTT
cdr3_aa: CASSPPGQWEQPQHF

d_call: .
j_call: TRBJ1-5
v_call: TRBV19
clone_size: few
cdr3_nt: TGTGCCAGTAGTATACAGGGGCCAAGTCAGCCCCAGCATTTT
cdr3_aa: CASSIQGPSQPQHF

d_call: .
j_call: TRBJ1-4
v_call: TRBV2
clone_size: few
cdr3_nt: TGTGCCAGCAGTGCTTCGTTTGGAGTTAATGAAAAACTGTTTTTT
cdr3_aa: CASSASFGVNEKLFF

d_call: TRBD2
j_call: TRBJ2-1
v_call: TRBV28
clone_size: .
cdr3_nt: TGTGCCAGCAGTTCAGAGTTAGCGGGAGGGCCTAGGAACGAGCAGTTCTTC
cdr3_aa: CASSSELAGGPRNEQFF

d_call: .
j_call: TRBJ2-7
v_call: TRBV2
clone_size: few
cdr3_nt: TGTGCCAGCAGGCGGGACTCGCTACTCTACGAGCAGTACTTC
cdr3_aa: CASRRDSLLYEQYF

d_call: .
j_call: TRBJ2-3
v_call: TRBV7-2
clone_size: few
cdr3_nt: TGTGCCAGCAGCCGTGGACAAGGCACAGATACGCAGTATTTT
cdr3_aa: CASSRGQGTDTQYF

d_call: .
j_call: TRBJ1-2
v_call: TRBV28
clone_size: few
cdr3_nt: TGTGCCAGCAGTCCCCCGAGGTCCTATGGCTACACCTTC
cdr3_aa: CASSPPRSYGYTF

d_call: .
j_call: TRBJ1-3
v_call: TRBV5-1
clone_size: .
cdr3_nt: TGCGCCAGCAGCGGGGGGGCATCTGGAAACACCATATATTTT
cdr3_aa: CASSGGASGNTIYF

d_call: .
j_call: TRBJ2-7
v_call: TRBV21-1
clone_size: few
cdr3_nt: TGTGCCAGCAGCAAAGTGAGGGAATACGAGCAGTACTTC
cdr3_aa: CASSKVREYEQYF

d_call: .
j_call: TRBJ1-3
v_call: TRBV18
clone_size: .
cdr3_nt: TGTGCCAGCGCGTGGGGGGAACGCTCTGGAAACACCATATATTTT
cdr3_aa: CASAWGERSGNTIYF

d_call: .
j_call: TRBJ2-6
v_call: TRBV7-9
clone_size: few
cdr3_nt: TGTGCCAGCAGTCCTTATTCTTACGGGTACTCTGGGGCCAACGTCCTGACTTTC
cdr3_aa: CASSPYSYGYSGANVLTF

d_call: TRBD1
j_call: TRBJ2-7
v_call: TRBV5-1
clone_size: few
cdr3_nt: TGCGCCAGCAGCCTGGAGGGACAGGGGTCGTACGAGCAGTACTTC
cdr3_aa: CASSLEGQGSYEQYF

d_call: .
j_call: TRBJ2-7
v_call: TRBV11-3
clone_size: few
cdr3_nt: TGTGCCAGCAGCTTAGATAGGAGGGAGCAGTACTTC
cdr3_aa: CASSLDRREQYF

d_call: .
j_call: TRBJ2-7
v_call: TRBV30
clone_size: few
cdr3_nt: TGTGCCTGGAACGGCGGGATAAGAGACGAGCAGTACTTC
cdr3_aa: CAWNGGIRDEQYF

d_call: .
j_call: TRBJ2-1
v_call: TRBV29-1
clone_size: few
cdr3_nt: TGCAGCGTTGTTCGGGTATCCTACAATGAGCAGTTCTTC
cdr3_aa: CSVVRVSYNEQFF